This TCR beta chain was profiled in a study of beta chain features in type 1 diabetes. Overall study findings and caveats: The VDJ junctions of type 1 diabetes patients carried fewer insertions and more deletions. Across all four CD4+ subsets, people with type 1 diabetes showed modestly shorter TCRB CDR3s. Shorter templates might be favored by PCR, and equally so in patients and in controls.

Germline CDR1 reads GTSNPN; CDR2 reads SVGIG (reference sequence). V lost 7 bases to trimming and J lost 3 bases, with 9 bases between them. The CDR3 sequence is 12 residues long. Markers CD45RO/CCR7/CD25/CD127/CD95/CD27 served to sort CD4+ naive, central memory, regulatory and stem cell-like memory cells. All of the isolated RNA was reverse transcribed, so expressed TCRB transcripts were sequenced. The repertoire was sequenced with immunoSEQ multiplex PCR; TCRdb's copy has only in-frame clones and lacks some. The table has 150,000 to 200,000 clones, around 9% seen once; the top ten hold 0.7%. Worth noting for this clone: Its antigen is unknown.

The sequenced material came from central memory CD4+ T cells from blood. The receptor comes from a woman under 40 with type 1 diabetes. J is TRBJ1-4 and V is TRBV30; D not resolved. CDR3 in DNA: TGTGCCTCGAGGGCTTCTAATGAAAAACTGTTTTTT. Translated, it gives CASRASNEKLFF.